The 15 T cell receptor beta chains below were found in one sample sequenced in a study of blood T cell repertoires in COVID-19. Data came from immunoSEQ multiplex PCR; TCRdb stores just in-frame clones and leaves some out. The repertoire holds over 150,000 clones, with 79% as singletons. Sequencing used PBMCs or T cells enriched from blood (not recorded which). The receptor set was obtained from a woman aged 70-85 years in a cohort exposed to, infected with or recovered from COVID-19 (not recorded which).

Worth noting for this clone: One end of the junction is discordant with germline, which a read error may explain. The chain carries TRBV5-1 and TRBJ2-3; D is unresolved. Per germline, CDR1 SGHRS and CDR2 YFSETQ. The CDR3 length is 12 residues. CDR3 in DNA: TGCGCCAGCAGATTGGGCGCAGATACGCAGTATTTT. It yields the protein CASRLGADTQYF.

V usage is TRBV18 and J usage is TRBJ2-2, with 7 bases that match TRBD2. Per germline, CDR1 KGHSH and CDR2 LQKENI. J was trimmed by 2 bases and V by 5 bases; bases with no gene match: 5. The CDR3 runs to 15 residues. The CDR3 spells CASSGLADNTGELFF. The CDR3 DNA follows: TGTGCCAGCTCAGGGCTAGCGGACAACACCGGGGAGCTGTTTTTT.

The chain links TRBV28 to TRBJ1-2, with a possible D match to TRBD1 (5 bases). V lost 3 bases and J 0 bases, leaving 8 bases between the germline ends. CDR1 MDHEN and CDR2 SYDVKM come from the germline V gene. The CDR3 totals 14 residues. In DNA form, the CDR3 reads TGTGCCAGCAGTTTGTCAGGGTCTAACTATGGCTACACCTTC. Protein: CASSLSGSNYGYTF.

The chain is built from TRBV18 and TRBJ1-1; D gene uncertain. Deletions cut 3 bases from V and 5 bases from J, with 10 bases between. The germline V gene has CDR1 KGHSH and CDR2 LQKENI. CDR3 length: 13 residues. The CDR3 sequence: CASSPPGLTEAFF. The CDR3 region has the DNA TGTGCCAGCTCACCTCCCGGACTGACTGAAGCTTTCTTT.

This chain connects TRBV2 to TRBJ1-1, with a possible D match to TRBD1 (6 bases). Trimming removed 5 bases from V and 4 bases from J, with 14 bases in between. The V gene's germline CDR1 is SNHLY and CDR2 FYNNEI. The CDR3 totals 14 residues. CDR3 residues: CASSTGSLFTEAFF. CDR3 sequence (DNA): TGTGCCAGCAGTACAGGGTCGTTATTCACTGAAGCTTTCTTT.

The gene calls are TRBV28 and TRBJ1-4, with 11 bases lining up with TRBD1. The CDR3 runs 17 residues. Looked up from germline, CDR1 is MDHEN and CDR2 is SYDVKM. The junction had 8 bases not matched to a gene; V was cut back by 4 bases and J by 4 bases. CDR3 nucleotide sequence: TGTGCCAGCAGTTCTCCGGGACAGGGGGAGGGTAATGAAAAACTGTTTTTT. It translates to CASSSPGQGEGNEKLFF.

This chain links TRBV6-5 with TRBJ1-6; 8 bases fit TRBD1. The ends lost 7 bases at V and 6 bases at J; junction bases unmatched: 5. The CDR3 runs to 14 residues. CDR1 MNHEY and CDR2 SVGAGI come from the germline V gene. The CDR3 DNA reads TGTGCCAGCAATCATGGACAGGGTAATTCACCCCTCCACTTT. Translating gives CASNHGQGNSPLHF.

The gene calls are TRBV3-1 (or the pseudogene TRBV3-2) and TRBJ1-2, with TRBD1 matching over 11 bases. Germline V gives CDR1 LGHDT, CDR2 YNNKEL (reference sequence). Unmatched junction bases numbered 5, after V lost 4 bases and J lost 7 bases. The CDR3 extends over 14 amino acids. The CDR3 sequence: CASSRTGTGGGYTF. CDR3 bases: TGTGCCAGCAGCCGGACAGGGACAGGGGGTGGCTACACCTTC.

The genes are TRBV4-2 and TRBJ2-7, with 10 bases fitting TRBD2. The V gene's germline CDR1 is LGHNA and CDR2 YNFKEQ. The CDR3 has 18 residues. V shed 3 bases and J 3 bases; nucleotides not matched to a gene: 14. The CDR3 DNA reads as TGTGCCAGCAGCCAGGACTCTAGCGGGAGCTCCCTCGTCTACGAGCAGTACTTC. Translation gives CASSQDSSGSSLVYEQYF.

The J gene is TRBJ2-1, the V gene TRBV28, with 9 bases lining up with TRBD2. Per the germline V gene, CDR1 is MDHEN and CDR2 is SYDVKM. The V and J ends lost 2 bases and 4 bases, in that order; junction bases with no gene match: 6. This CDR3 has 16 amino acids. CDR3 sequence (DNA): TGTGCCAGCAGTTTAGCTTCGGCGGGAGGGTACAATGAGCAGTTCTTC. It is translated as CASSLASAGGYNEQFF.

V usage is TRBV5-4 and J usage is TRBJ2-4; D possibly corresponds to TRBD1 (6 bases). V lost 4 bases to trimming and J lost 0 bases, with 14 bases between them. Germline CDR1 SGHNT, CDR2 YYREEE (reference sequence). The CDR3 extends over 16 amino acids. CDR3 protein: CASSTLTGVAKNIQYF. In DNA form, the CDR3 reads TGTGCCAGCAGCACCTTGACAGGTGTAGCCAAAAACATTCAGTACTTC.

The chain recombines TRBV29-1 with TRBJ2-2, with D unclear. This CDR3 spans 12 amino acids. The germline CDR1 and CDR2 sequences are SQVTM and ANQGSEA. The V end was cut by 1 base, the J end by 6 bases, with 6 bases between. The CDR3 DNA reads TGCAGCGTTGAAGGAACGGCCGGGGAGCTGTTTTTT. Residues: CSVEGTAGELFF.

The chain links TRBV28 to TRBJ2-1; D remains unclear. Trimming removed 8 bases from V and 7 bases from J, with 6 bases in between. This CDR3 is built from 10 residues. Germline V CDR1 and CDR2: MDHEN, SYDVKM. CDR3 protein: CASGQNEQFF. Written as DNA, the CDR3 is TGTGCCAGCGGGCAGAATGAGCAGTTCTTC.

This chain links TRBV14 with TRBJ2-2; TRBD1 is a possible D gene (5 bases). This CDR3 has 16 residues. The V gene lost 0 bases and the J gene lost 4 bases, with 12 bases spanning the gap. Germline V gene data show CDR1 as SGHDN and CDR2 as FVKESK. The CDR3 loop reads CASSQETRVLTGELFF. DNA for the CDR3: TGTGCCAGCAGCCAAGAAACCAGGGTGCTCACCGGGGAGCTGTTTTTT.

This sequence joins TRBV5-1 and TRBJ2-5; 7 bases map to TRBD2. Germline V gene lookup returns CDR1 SGHRS and CDR2 YFSETQ. The CDR3 consists of 18 residues. V lost 4 bases, J lost 1 base, and 16 bases stayed unmatched. In DNA form, the CDR3 reads TGCGCCAGCAGCCTCGGAGCGGCGGGAGAGGCCTCCCAAGAGACCCAGTACTTC. Protein product: CASSLGAAGEASQETQYF.